These T cell receptor beta chains were read from a single sample in a study of regulatory T cells in long-lasting Graves disease. MiXCR, run by TCRdb on the multiplex PCR reads, gives a single entry per CDR3 protein. The repertoire holds a few hundred thousand distinct CDR3 sequences, with around 17% as singletons. These data also formed part of another study, on T cells in Graves' hyperthyroidism and ophthalmopathy.

The sample consisted of peripheral blood mononuclear cells (PBMCs), taken at new diagnosis, from a patient treated with antithyroid drugs. Source of these receptors: a man in his forties with Graves disease. The CDR3 runs from the conserved cysteine through the conserved F or W. D genes are given only for firm matches. A row's size may be missing; if present it is once, few, many or a size class.

CDR3: CASSLRVRGYGQPQHF; DNA: TGTGCCAGCAGTTTAAGGGTGAGGGGATATGGTCAGCCCCAGCATTTT; J: TRBJ1-5; size: many; D: NA; V: TRBV28
CDR3: CASSFFGALTEAFF; DNA: TGTGCCAGCAGTTTCTTCGGGGCGCTAACTGAAGCTTTCTTT; J: TRBJ1-1; size: NA; D: NA; V: TRBV28
CDR3: CASSEKRAELNTEAFF; DNA: TGTGCCAGCAGTGAAAAGAGAGCAGAACTGAACACTGAAGCTTTCTTT; J: TRBJ1-1; size: NA; D: NA; V: TRBV6-1
CDR3: CATSGGRNWATDTQYF; DNA: TGTGCCACCAGCGGGGGACGTAATTGGGCGACAGATACGCAGTATTTT; J: TRBJ2-3; size: NA; D: NA; V: TRBV15
CDR3: CATSDPGAGGTHEQYF; DNA: TGTGCCACCAGTGACCCAGGGGCGGGGGGGACCCACGAGCAGTACTTC; J: TRBJ2-7; size: few; D: TRBD2; V: TRBV24-1
CDR3: CASSDDRAGGDTQYF; DNA: TGTGCCAGCAGCGATGACAGGGCCGGGGGGGATACGCAGTATTTT; J: TRBJ2-3; size: NA; D: NA; V: TRBV4-2
CDR3: CAPRGVRAQYF; DNA: TGTGCCCCGCGCGGGGTTCGGGCCCAGTACTTC; J: TRBJ2-5; size: many; D: NA; V: TRBV12-5
CDR3: CASGLVPSHYSNQPQHF; DNA: TGTGCTAGTGGTTTGGTACCCAGCCACTATAGCAATCAGCCCCAGCATTTT; J: TRBJ1-5; size: few; D: NA; V: TRBV12-5
CDR3: CATSGWDRTNTGELFF; DNA: TGTGCCACCAGTGGGTGGGACAGGACGAACACCGGGGAGCTGTTTTTT; J: TRBJ2-2; size: many; D: TRBD1; V: TRBV24-1
CDR3: CASSGPEQGPYEQYF; DNA: TGTGCCAGCAGCGGACCAGAACAGGGACCCTACGAGCAGTACTTC; J: TRBJ2-7; size: many; D: NA; V: TRBV9
CDR3: CASSYQSWNTEAFF; DNA: TGTGCCAGCAGTTACCAGTCGTGGAACACTGAAGCTTTCTTT; J: TRBJ1-1; size: many; D: NA; V: TRBV12-3/TRBV12-4
CDR3: CASSFGTSGADEQFF; DNA: TGCGCCAGCAGCTTCGGGACTAGCGGGGCAGATGAGCAGTTCTTC; J: TRBJ2-1; size: many; D: TRBD2; V: TRBV5-1
CDR3: CASSLGASKETQYF; DNA: TGTGCCAGCAGCTTAGGCGCCAGTAAAGAGACCCAGTACTTC; J: TRBJ2-5; size: few; D: NA; V: TRBV7-2
CDR3: CASSEGGGLGYGYTF; DNA: TGTGCCAGCAGTGAAGGGGGGGGGCTCGGCTATGGCTACACCTTC; J: TRBJ1-2; size: many; D: NA; V: TRBV6-1
CDR3: CSALRQVGNTIYF; DNA: TGCAGTGCTCTCCGACAGGTCGGAAACACCATATATTTT; J: TRBJ1-3; size: many; D: NA; V: TRBV20-1
CDR3: CASSPRGAAFIYGYTF; DNA: TGCGCCAGCAGCCCTAGGGGGGCCGCTTTTATCTATGGCTACACCTTC; J: TRBJ1-2; size: NA; D: NA; V: TRBV4-1
CDR3: CASSRSTGGHTEAFF; DNA: TGTGCCAGCAGTAGGTCGACAGGGGGCCACACTGAAGCTTTCTTT; J: TRBJ1-1; size: many; D: TRBD1; V: TRBV2
CDR3: CASSKLGVSSYEQYF; DNA: TGTGCCAGCAGCAAATTAGGGGTTAGCTCGTACGAGCAGTACTTC; J: TRBJ2-7; size: NA; D: NA; V: TRBV28
CDR3: CASSPPGSGGDKFF; DNA: TGTGCCAGCTCACCACCGGGAAGCGGGGGGGATAAGTTCTTC; J: TRBJ2-1; size: few; D: TRBD2; V: TRBV18
CDR3: CASSFADQPQHF; DNA: TGTGCCAGCAGTTTCGCGGATCAGCCCCAGCATTTT; J: TRBJ1-5; size: many; D: NA; V: TRBV27